This paragraph covers one TCR beta chain sequence. What antigen it recognizes has not been identified. No much larger clone is present one base from it, and per-base qualities are unavailable. The data originate from a study of control samples from healthy donors and cancer patients (TCRdb year 2020). Measured from the cysteine to the phenylalanine, the CDR3 is 15 residues long. The DNA shown is the 45-base CDR3, in frame from base 1. V is trimmed back by 2 bases and J by 8 bases, and the junction contains 9 bases that no gene match accounts for. CDR1 and CDR2 are drawn from the germline V gene: MNHEY, SVGAGI. The library was obtained by the immunoSEQ multiplex PCR assay. TCRdb carries this immuneACCESS record with in-frame sequences only. Its versions omit some clonotypes, under half of them owing to an unresolved V gene in the studies checked, with the rest unexplained. The sample includes some 150,000 clones, with around 95% observed a single time. Of the sample, about 4% falls within the top ten clones.

Input material: blood. The V gene is TRBV6-5 and the J gene is TRBJ2-1; TRBD2 lines up with 7 middle nucleotides. This clonotype was obtained from a woman aged 55-69 years in good health. The nucleotide sequence is TGTGCCAGCAGTTACGGCCCAGCGGGGTGGTATGAGCAGTTCTTC. It is translated as CASSYGPAGWYEQFF.